This TCR beta chain derives from a study of response to subunit inactivated influenza vaccine. Using its own MiXCR run on the RT-PCR reads, TCRdb lists one record per CDR3 protein. The sample shows fewer than 650,000 distinct CDR3 sequences, roughly 13% of them seen only once. This clonotype was seen a handful of times. Its specificity is unknown. Points from the study as a whole: There was a suggestion from the authors that each seasonal influenza vaccination recruits few new T cells.

This clonotype was obtained from a man aged 50 to 59 who received an inactivated influenza vaccine. The material sequenced was PBMCs from blood, taken more than 35 days after vaccination.

The CDR3: CASRMAGLNTGELFF. CDR3 DNA sequence: TGTGCCAGCAGAATGGCAGGATTGAACACCGGGGAGCTGTTTTTT. V and J are TRBV7-9 and TRBJ2-2, with D unclear. Germline V lookup: CDR1 SEHNR, CDR2 FQNEAQ (reference sequence). V lost 6 bases and J 1 base, leaving 12 bases between the germline ends. This CDR3 comprises 15 residues.